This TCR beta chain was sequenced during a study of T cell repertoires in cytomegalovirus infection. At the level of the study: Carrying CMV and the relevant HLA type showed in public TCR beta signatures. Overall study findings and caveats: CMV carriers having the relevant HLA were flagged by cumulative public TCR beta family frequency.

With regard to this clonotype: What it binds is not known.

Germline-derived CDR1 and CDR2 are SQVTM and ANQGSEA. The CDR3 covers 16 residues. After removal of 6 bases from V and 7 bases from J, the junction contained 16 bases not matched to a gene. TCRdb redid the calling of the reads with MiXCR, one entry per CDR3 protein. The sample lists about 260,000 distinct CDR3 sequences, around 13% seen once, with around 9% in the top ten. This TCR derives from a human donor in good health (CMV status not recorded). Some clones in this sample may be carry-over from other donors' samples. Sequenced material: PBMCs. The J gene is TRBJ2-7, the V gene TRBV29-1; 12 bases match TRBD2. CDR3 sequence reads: CSVESLPSGGGGEQYF. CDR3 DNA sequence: TGCAGCGTCGAAAGCCTTCCTAGCGGGGGGGGTGGGGAGCAGTACTTC.